This T cell receptor beta chain was found in a study of blood T cell repertoires in COVID-19 (dated by TCRdb to the early 2020s). In the study overall: The collaborator samples originated in the United States, Italy and Spain and spanned the acute and convalescent phases of COVID-19. The sample metadata nearly always contained a de-identified subject ID, COVID-19 status, age in years and sex. The material from the prospective study consisted of cDNA or gDNA derived from T cells, B-cell-depleted T cells, or PBMCs. The repertoires were released in a freely available public database meant as a resource for research on the immune response to SARS-CoV-2. The samples were drawn from two sources: the first 160 participants of the ongoing ImmuneRACE study, and 1,254 subjects contributed by 6 global collaborators. Subjects who had been exposed to COVID-19, were actively infected with it, or had recovered from it provided the deeply sampled blood TCRbeta repertoires that made up the dataset. Where available, HLA class I and class II types were obtained from metadata supplied by the sample provider rather than from assay-based typing. Study-level results and caveats: Clinical and demographic metadata were provided uncurated, with the amount varying by source and participant.

The immunoSEQ Assay, a bias-controlled multiplex PCR, was used to amplify TCRbeta CDR3 regions from genomic DNA. In the authors' own workflow: The number of nucleated cells in each sample was estimated by amplification of reference gene primers within the assay. To quantify the absolute abundance of each unique TCRbeta CDR3 rearrangement, sequence reads were collapsed and filtered. For each sample, productive Simpson clonality was calculated as the square root of Simpson's diversity index over productive rearrangements. Sourced from immuneACCESS, this table was stored by TCRdb with only in-frame sequences that have V and J called. A share of the clones is absent; for the studies checked, an unresolved V gene accounts for under half, and the remainder has no known explanation. That table furnishes V, J and clone size, whereas the DNA furnished D and trimming. For this sample there are a few hundred thousand clones; around 87% appear just once. Of the sample, roughly 3.1% is held by the ten largest clones.

Trimming leaves V shorter by 5 bases and J shorter by 0 bases, with the junction holding 3 bases beyond the gene matches. Counted from cysteine to phenylalanine, this CDR3 has 16 amino acids. The read is trimmed to its CDR3 DNA, 48 bases read in frame from base 1. The germline V gene encodes CDR1 SGHVS and CDR2 FQNEAQ. Regarding this clone: Its specific antigen is unknown. The sample holds no much larger clone one base away, and base qualities are not on file.

Collaborating institutions collected whole blood in K2EDTA tubes following their own protocols. For TCRbeta analysis, collaborators shipped samples as frozen whole blood, isolated PBMCs, or DNA extracted from either of those sample types. Sequenced sample: peripheral blood. This chain joins TRBV7-8 to TRBJ2-3; 12 middle bases align to TRBD2. This receptor was identified in a human donor in a cohort sampled during active COVID-19. The CDR3 reads as follows: CASSPTSGRSTDTQYF. The sequenced DNA: TGTGCCAGCAGCCCAACTAGCGGGAGGAGCACAGATACGCAGTATTTT.